The 9 T cell receptor beta chains below all came from one sample that was sequenced in a study of blood T cell repertoires in COVID-19. The method was immunoSEQ multiplex PCR; TCRdb's version includes in-frame clones alone and lacks a portion of them. The table includes hundreds of thousands of clones, around four fifths detected once. Sequencing used peripheral blood. The receptors were gathered from a woman aged 50 to 65 who had recovered from COVID-19.

This clone was counted a single time. This chain links TRBV28 with TRBJ1-1; 8 nucleotides match TRBD1. V gave up 5 bases and J gave up 8 bases; unmatched junction bases: 7. The CDR3 contains 13 residues. Germline V gives CDR1 MDHEN, CDR2 SYDVKM. CDR3 nucleotides: TGTGCCAGCAGTAAAAACAGGGGGATGGAAGCTTTCTTT. Residues: CASSKNRGMEAFF.

The chain carries TRBV6-2 or TRBV6-3 and TRBJ2-5, with 7 bases aligning to TRBD2. Per germline, CDR1 MNHEY and CDR2 SVGEGT. V was clipped by 2 bases and J by 5 bases; unmatched bases: 5. This CDR3 is built from 14 residues. The CDR3 DNA reads TGTGCCAGCAGTTACGGCGGGAGTCTGGAGACCCAGTACTTC. Its protein product is CASSYGGSLETQYF.

This chain connects TRBV19 to TRBJ2-2; 8 bases align to TRBD2. Germline V gene sequence: CDR1 LNHDA, CDR2 SQIVND (reference sequence). J was trimmed by 6 bases and V by 5 bases; bases with no gene match: 8. The CDR3 sequence is 15 residues long. The CDR3 region is CASSAGGTTPGELFF. In DNA form, the CDR3 reads TGTGCCAGTAGTGCGGGGGGTACAACACCCGGGGAGCTGTTTTTT.

V usage is TRBV5-4 and J usage is TRBJ2-3; D possibly corresponds to TRBD1 (5 bases). Germline values: CDR1 SGHNT, CDR2 YYREEE (reference sequence). V gave up 0 bases and J gave up 3 bases, with 14 bases separating them. The CDR3 is made up of 16 amino acids. CDR3 protein: CASSLGGRAVTDTQYF. In nucleotides, the CDR3 is TGTGCCAGCAGCTTGGGCGGCAGGGCGGTTACAGATACGCAGTATTTT.

This clone was detected a few times. CDR3 coding DNA: TGTGCCAGCAGTTTGATTGGGCCGAGAGGCTACACCTTC. Its protein product is CASSLIGPRGYTF. The V call is TRBV28, the J call TRBJ1-2; D uncertain. V was clipped by 3 bases and J by 8 bases, with 13 bases between them. CDR1 is MDHEN, CDR2 SYDVKM, per germline. The CDR3 length is 13 residues.

The chain employs TRBV21-1 and TRBJ2-2; the table names TRBD2, a call not compared with the DNA. TRBV21-1 is an annotated pseudogene. The CDR3 loop spans 15 amino acids. Here the CDR3 DNA reads TGTGCCAGCAGCAAAAACCGGGGGGCGGCCGGGGAGCTGTTTTTT. Translating gives CASSKNRGAAGELFF.

The chain has TRBV4-1 and TRBJ2-3; TRBD2 aligns across 14 bases. V trimming: 3 bases; J trimming: 4 bases; junction bases outside the gene matches: 15. Looked up from germline, CDR1 is MGHRA and CDR2 is YSYEKL. The CDR3 runs to 20 residues. CDR3 sequence: CASSQDQQWTSGGRADTQYF. DNA of the CDR3: TGCGCCAGCAGCCAGGACCAGCAGTGGACTAGCGGGGGGAGGGCAGATACGCAGTATTTT.

The V call is TRBV28, the J call TRBJ2-7; maybe TRBD2 (6 bases). The CDR3 sequence is 14 residues long. Germline V gives CDR1 MDHEN, CDR2 SYDVKM. V was shortened by 6 bases and J by 2 bases, with 14 bases between the two germline ends. This CDR3 is CASRSRDWAYEQYF. The DNA for the CDR3 is TGTGCCAGCAGATCCCGGGACTGGGCCTACGAGCAGTACTTC.

This chain uses TRBV6-4 with TRBJ1-1; D might be TRBD1 (6 bases). CDR1 MRHNA and CDR2 SNTAGT come from the germline V gene. The CDR3 runs 15 residues. Trimming removed 4 bases from V and 4 bases from J, with 16 bases in between. The CDR3 protein is CASSATSAQGTEAFF. CDR3 nucleotides: TGTGCCAGCAGTGCCACTAGCGCACAGGGCACTGAAGCTTTCTTT.